Following are 8 T cell receptor beta chains from one sample sequenced in a study of vaccination and CD4 T cells after COVID-19. Time point reported: late sampling 161 to 241 days after vaccination in three convalescent patients. TCRdb called the PCR reads again in MiXCR, with one record for every CDR3 protein. The sample consists of under 30,000 distinct CDR3 sequences, about 49% of them appearing once. The material was CD4+ T cells from blood, obtained about 7 months after SARS-CoV-2 vaccination. These receptor sequences come from a human donor who had recovered from COVID-19.

The chain employs TRBV20-1 and TRBJ2-3; TRBD2 agrees at 14 bases. Germline CDR1 reads DFQATT; CDR2 reads SNEGSKA (reference sequence). The junction had 5 bases not matched to a gene; V was cut back by 1 base and J by 5 bases. There are 16 residues in the CDR3. The CDR3 is CSARGGLAGVLDTQYF. The CDR3 DNA is TGCAGTGCTAGAGGGGGACTAGCGGGAGTCTTAGATACGCAGTATTTT.

This clonotype was seen once. The gene calls are TRBV6-4 and TRBJ2-7; 8 bases line up with TRBD1. Germline CDR1 MRHNA, CDR2 SNTAGT. This CDR3 spans 14 amino acids. The J segment lost 5 bases and the V segment lost 7 bases, leaving 10 bases of the junction unmatched. The CDR3: CASTDGTGLDEQYF. The CDR3 DNA reads as TGTGCCAGCACGGATGGGACAGGCTTGGACGAGCAGTACTTC.

The V gene is TRBV18, the J gene TRBJ1-2, with D tentatively TRBD1 (5 bases). The CDR3 has 15 residues. Trimming shortened V by 3 bases and J by 0 bases, and 11 bases separated the two germline ends. Germline V gives CDR1 KGHSH, CDR2 LQKENI. CDR3 amino acids: CASSPYRDANYGYTF. CDR3 DNA sequence: TGTGCCAGCTCACCCTACCGGGACGCTAACTATGGCTACACCTTC.

This rearrangement joins TRBV20-1 to TRBJ2-3; TRBD2 matches 8 bases. The CDR3 consists of 17 residues. The trim removed 0 bases at V and 2 bases at J, leaving 10 bases unmatched. Germline V CDR1 and CDR2: DFQATT, SNEGSKA (reference sequence). The CDR3 protein is CSARDAGGWGSTDTQYF. The CDR3 coding sequence is TGCAGTGCTAGAGATGCGGGGGGCTGGGGATCCACAGATACGCAGTATTTT.

This clonotype qualifies as medium-sized. This chain uses TRBV20-1 with TRBJ2-5; TRBD1 agrees at 8 bases. Germline trimming cut 5 bases from V and 7 bases from J; bases unmatched to any gene: 18. This CDR3 comprises 16 residues. Germline loops: CDR1 DFQATT, CDR2 SNEGSKA (reference sequence). Here the CDR3 DNA reads TGCAGTGCTCCTGACACTGGACAGGGTGACGTGGGGACCCAGTACTTC. Translating it yields CSAPDTGQGDVGTQYF.

This clonotype was picked up a small number of times. The V call is TRBV19, the J call TRBJ1-6, with D unclear. The CDR3 has 14 amino acids. Germline CDR1 reads LNHDA; CDR2 reads SQIVND (reference sequence). Trimming pared 7 bases from V and 6 bases from J, leaving 13 bases between. CDR3 protein: CASNLGYSNSPLHF. The CDR3 coding sequence is TGTGCCAGTAACCTAGGGTACAGTAATTCACCCCTCCACTTT.

There are a few counts of this clonotype. The chain joins TRBV20-1 to TRBJ1-5, with TRBD1 matching over 7 bases. The CDR3 extends over 16 amino acids. V shed 6 bases, J shed 0 bases, and the junction held 11 bases outside the gene matches. Germline V gene sequence: CDR1 DFQATT, CDR2 SNEGSKA (reference sequence). DNA of the CDR3: TGCAGTGCGAGCCAAGACAGGGCATATAGCAATCAGCCCCAGCATTTT. This encodes CSASQDRAYSNQPQHF.

This clonotype appeared a few times. The gene calls are TRBV15 and TRBJ2-3; TRBD2 matches 10 bases. CDR3 length: 16 residues. The junction had 1 base not matched to a gene; V was cut back by 1 base and J by 0 bases. CDR1 LNHNV and CDR2 YYDKDF come from the germline V gene (reference sequence). Here the CDR3 DNA reads TGTGCCACCAGCAGAGTAGCGGGAGGAAGCACAGATACGCAGTATTTT. Residues: CATSRVAGGSTDTQYF.